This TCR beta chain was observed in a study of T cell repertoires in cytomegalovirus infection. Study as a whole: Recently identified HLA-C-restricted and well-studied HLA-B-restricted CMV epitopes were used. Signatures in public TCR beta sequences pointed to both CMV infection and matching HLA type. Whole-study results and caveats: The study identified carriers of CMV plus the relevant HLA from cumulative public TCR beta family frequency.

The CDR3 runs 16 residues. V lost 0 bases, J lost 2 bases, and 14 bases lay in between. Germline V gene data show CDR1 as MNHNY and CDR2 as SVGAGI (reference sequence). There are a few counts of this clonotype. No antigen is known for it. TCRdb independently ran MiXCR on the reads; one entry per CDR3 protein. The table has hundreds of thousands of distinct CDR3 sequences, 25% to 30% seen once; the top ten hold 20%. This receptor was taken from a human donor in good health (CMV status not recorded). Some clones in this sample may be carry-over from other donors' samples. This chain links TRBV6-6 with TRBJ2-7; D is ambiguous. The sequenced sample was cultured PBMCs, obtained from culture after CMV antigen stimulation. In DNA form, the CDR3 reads TGTGCCAGCAGTTACTCGACTCGAACTGCTACCTACGAGCAGTACTTC. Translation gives CASSYSTRTATYEQYF.